This entry lists 4 T cell receptor beta chains sequenced from one sample in a study of blood T cells in healthy people across ages. A J-beta primer mix and a sample-barcoded 5' primer were used in a second PCR of about 7 to 11 cycles. One entry per CDR3 protein results from TCRdb running MiXCR on the 5' RACE reads. The data contain about 1.6 million distinct CDR3 sequences, 34% of them singletons. Sequencing was performed on blood. The receptors were gathered from a woman aged 25 to 39 in good health.

The table lists this clonotype with a few counts. This chain uses TRBV20-1 with TRBJ2-3; TRBD2 aligns across 7 bases. This CDR3 region has 15 residues. Trimming took 0 bases from V and 2 from J; bases not matched to a gene: 5. The germline V gene encodes CDR1 DFQATT and CDR2 SNEGSKA (reference sequence). The CDR3 sequence: CSARDPGGLTDTQYF. CDR3 sequence (DNA): TGCAGTGCTAGAGATCCGGGAGGCCTCACAGATACGCAGTATTTT.

This clonotype was detected ten times or more. The chain employs TRBV29-1 and TRBJ2-1; D gene ambiguous. This CDR3 has 13 amino acids. Trimming cost V 4 bases and J 0 bases, with 7 bases left between them. CDR1 and CDR2 (germline): SQVTM, ANQGSEA. CDR3 in DNA: TGCAGCGTTGTCTTGAGCTCCTACAATGAGCAGTTCTTC. It encodes CSVVLSSYNEQFF.

The rearrangement links TRBV21-1 to TRBJ1-5; the table's D gene call, TRBD1, was not cross checked with the DNA. TRBV21-1 corresponds to a pseudogene. This CDR3 has 15 residues. In nucleotides, the CDR3 is TGTGCCAGCACCGGTTCCCGGGGGGCGAATCAGCCCCAGCATTTT. Its translation: CASTGSRGANQPQHF.

This clonotype was observed a few times. The chain combines TRBV11-1 with TRBJ1-2, with TRBD1 matching over 7 bases. Trimming removed 3 bases from V and 7 bases from J; junction bases left unmatched: 8. The CDR3 contains 14 residues. Looked up from germline, CDR1 is SGHAT and CDR2 is FQDESV (reference sequence). The DNA of the CDR3 is TGTGCCAGCAGCTTGGACAGGTTTTACTTTGGCTACACCTTC. Translated: CASSLDRFYFGYTF.